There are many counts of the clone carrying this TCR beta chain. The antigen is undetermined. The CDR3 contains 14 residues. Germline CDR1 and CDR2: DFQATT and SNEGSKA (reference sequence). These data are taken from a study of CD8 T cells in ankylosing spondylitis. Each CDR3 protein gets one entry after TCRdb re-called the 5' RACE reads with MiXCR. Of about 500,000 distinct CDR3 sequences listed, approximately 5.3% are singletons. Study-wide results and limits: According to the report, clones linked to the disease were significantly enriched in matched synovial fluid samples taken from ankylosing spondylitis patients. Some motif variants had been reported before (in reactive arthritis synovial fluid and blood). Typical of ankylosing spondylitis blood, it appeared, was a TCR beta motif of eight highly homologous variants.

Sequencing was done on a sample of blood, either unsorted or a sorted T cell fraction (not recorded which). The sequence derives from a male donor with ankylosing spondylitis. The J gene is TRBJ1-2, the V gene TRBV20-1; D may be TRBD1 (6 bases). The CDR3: CSLRGGAGNYGYTF. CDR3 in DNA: TGCAGCCTGAGAGGGGGAGCCGGTAACTATGGCTACACCTTC.